The 29 T cell receptor beta chains reported below all come from one sample, sequenced in a study of CXCR3-negative and CXCR3-positive naive CD8 T cells. Study-wide results and caveats: Against CXCR3-negative naive cells, CXCR3-positive naive cells showed more hydrophobic TRB CDR3s.

Their antigens are not known. The study made its TRB cDNA libraries by 5' RACE, adding UMI labels. Reprocessing the 5' RACE reads, TCRdb reports a single entry for every CDR3 protein and omits DNA. Its table lists some 68,000 distinct CDR3 sequences. Sequences were obtained from naive CXCR3+ CD8+ T cells from blood. Sample subset: CD45RO-CCR7+CD27+CD95- naive CD8+ T cells expressing CXCR3 (TNR3+). The origin of the receptors is a human donor in good health. Some clones in this sample may be carry-over from other donors' samples.

The chain couples TRBV29-1 to TRBJ1-1; no DNA is available, so the TRBD1 call from TCRdb remains unchecked. This CDR3 contains 15 residues. Per germline, CDR1 SQVTM and CDR2 ANQGSEA. The CDR3: CSTRPGQGVNTEAFF.

The CDR3 loop is CASTVTVGSYEQYF. The chain recombines TRBV27 with TRBJ2-7. Germline V gene lookup returns CDR1 MNHEY and CDR2 SMNVEV (reference sequence). This CDR3 is built from 14 residues.

The chain links TRBV14 to TRBJ2-7. The germline V gene encodes CDR1 SGHDN and CDR2 FVKESK. This CDR3 has 11 amino acids. CDR3 sequence: CASSQGGEQYF.

The rearrangement uses TRBV11-2 and TRBJ2-7. Germline V CDR1 and CDR2: SGHAT, FQNNGV. The CDR3 sequence is 14 residues long. The CDR3 sequence is CASATDLITYEQYF.

The V and J genes are TRBV16 and TRBJ2-7; TCRdb returns TRBD1, unconfirmable since there is no DNA. This CDR3 contains 14 residues. Germline values: CDR1 KGHSY, CDR2 FQNENV. CDR3 sequence: CASSQTDRQYEQYF.

J is TRBJ2-6 and V is TRBV7-6; TCRdb calls TRBD2, which cannot be checked without DNA. The CDR3 has 20 amino acids. The germline V gene has CDR1 SGHVS and CDR2 FNYEAQ. The CDR3 is CASSFPQPVGPYSGANVLTF.

CDR3 sequence reads: CSARDDLENTEAFF. The chain is built from TRBV20-1 and TRBJ1-1. The CDR3 extends over 14 amino acids. Germline assignment: CDR1 DFQATT and CDR2 SNEGSKA (reference sequence).

This chain links TRBV10-3 with TRBJ1-5. The germline V gene has CDR1 ENHRY and CDR2 SYGVKD. This CDR3 region has 13 residues. CDR3: CATGFEANQPQHF.

V gene TRBV9 combines with J gene TRBJ1-1. Germline V gene lookup returns CDR1 SGDLS and CDR2 YYNGEE. The CDR3 is 12 amino acids. CDR3 loop: CASSVEGTEAFF.

The gene calls are TRBV4-3 and TRBJ2-1. There are 16 residues in the CDR3. Germline values: CDR1 LGHNA, CDR2 YSLEER. This CDR3 is CASSQESLGSYNEQFF.

This chain links TRBV29-1 with TRBJ2-7; lacking DNA, the TRBD1 call made by TCRdb goes unchecked. In germline, CDR1 is SQVTM, CDR2 ANQGSEA. The CDR3 totals 16 residues. This CDR3 reads CSVEEGGTGNWYEQYF.

The chain links TRBV7-9 to TRBJ2-1. The CDR3 loop spans 14 amino acids. Germline V gene data show CDR1 as SEHNR and CDR2 as FQNEAQ (reference sequence). CDR3 protein: CASSLGSSLYEQFF.

This clonotype shows up as medium-sized (0.01 to 0.1%) by frequency. This chain joins TRBV10-3 and TRBJ2-7; there is no DNA to check the TCRdb D call of TRBD1. Germline V gene sequence: CDR1 ENHRY, CDR2 SYGVKD. This CDR3 has 16 residues. Here the CDR3 reads CAISEGQGALGYEQYF.

The chain carries TRBV29-1 and TRBJ2-2; TCRdb outputs TRBD2, but without DNA this stays unchecked. Germline V lookup: CDR1 SQVTM, CDR2 ANQGSEA. The length of the CDR3 is 15 residues. The CDR3 spells CSVELRGRGTGELFF.

The rearrangement uses TRBV6-5 and TRBJ1-2; TCRdb outputs TRBD1, but without DNA this stays unchecked. Germline CDR1 reads MNHEY; CDR2 reads SVGAGI. The CDR3 is 16 residues long. The CDR3 sequence is CASSYRETGRVDGYTF.

This chain links TRBV6-2 or TRBV6-3 with TRBJ2-1; the D call of TRBD2 rests on TCRdb alone, since no DNA is present to check it. Looked up from germline, CDR1 is MNHEY and CDR2 is SVGEGT. The CDR3 contains 14 residues. The CDR3 here is CASSYSTEGNEQFF.

J is TRBJ1-1 and V is TRBV28; the D call from TCRdb, TRBD1, cannot be confirmed without DNA. The germline V gene has CDR1 MDHEN and CDR2 SYDVKM. This CDR3 region has 15 residues. The CDR3 protein is CASSPHRAGLTEAFF.

The V gene is TRBV5-1, the J gene TRBJ2-2; TCRdb indicates TRBD1, and absent DNA this call remains unverified. Germline values: CDR1 SGHRS, CDR2 YFSETQ. CDR3 length: 14 amino acids. CDR3 loop: CASSPRDPTGELFF. Using reference TRBV5-1 and TRBJ2-2 for the parts outside the CDR3, the full variable domain is KAGVTQTPRYLIKTRGQQVTLSCSPISGHRSVSWYQQTPGQGLQFLFEYFSETQRNKGNFPGRFSGRQFSNSRSEMNVSTLELGDSALYLCASSPRDPTGELFFGEGSRLTVL.

The chain employs TRBV6-2 or TRBV6-3 and TRBJ2-1; TCRdb selects TRBD2, and the lack of DNA leaves this call unchecked. From germline, CDR1 is MNHEY and CDR2 SVGEGT. This CDR3 is built from 15 residues. The CDR3 reads CASSYGLDGVNEQFF.

V is TRBV28 and J is TRBJ2-1. The germline V gene has CDR1 MDHEN and CDR2 SYDVKM. The CDR3 is 15 residues long. The chain's CDR3 is CASSLFSGSYNEQFF.

The chain couples TRBV29-1 to TRBJ1-3. The CDR3 is made up of 13 amino acids. CDR1 is SQVTM and CDR2 is ANQGSEA in the germline V gene. The CDR3 reads CSVEELNSYTIYF.

CDR3: CASSVEGDHYGYTF. The V and J genes are TRBV2 and TRBJ1-2; with no DNA, the TCRdb D assignment of TRBD1 cannot be verified. The germline gives CDR1 SNHLY, CDR2 FYNNEI. The CDR3 has 14 residues.

This chain uses TRBV12-3 or TRBV12-4 with TRBJ1-1. CDR3 length: 14 amino acids. CDR3 protein: CASTQDLMNTEAFF.

The rearrangement uses TRBV29-1 and TRBJ2-7; the D gene TCRdb calls, TRBD2, cannot be checked with no DNA. This CDR3 has 15 amino acids. The V gene's germline CDR1 is SQVTM and CDR2 ANQGSEA. CDR3 loop: CSVEWAREGRYEQYF.

V is TRBV5-5 and J is TRBJ2-7; with no DNA, the TCRdb D assignment of TRBD1 cannot be verified. This CDR3 spans 14 amino acids. Germline CDR1 is SGHKS and CDR2 is YYEKEE (reference sequence). Here the CDR3 reads CASSSETGSYEQYF.

V gene TRBV7-6 combines with J gene TRBJ2-3; TCRdb's D call, TRBD1, is unchecked because there is no DNA. Germline-derived CDR1 and CDR2 are SGHVS and FNYEAQ. The CDR3 covers 16 residues. The CDR3 sequence is CASSLEWGGHTDTQYF.

The CDR3 spells CSVEREVPYQETQYF. The chain employs TRBV29-1 and TRBJ2-5; there is no DNA to check the TCRdb D call of TRBD2. There are 15 residues in the CDR3. Germline assignment: CDR1 SQVTM and CDR2 ANQGSEA.

The V and J genes are TRBV28 and TRBJ2-7. Germline CDR1 and CDR2: MDHEN and SYDVKM. The CDR3 loop spans 13 amino acids. The CDR3 region is CASSLTWKEEQYF.

The genes are TRBV20-1 and TRBJ2-7; without DNA, the TCRdb call of TRBD1 cannot be checked. This CDR3 has 12 amino acids. Germline CDR1 reads DFQATT; CDR2 reads SNEGSKA (reference sequence). The CDR3 region is CSARGGGIEQYF.